This T cell receptor (beta chain) comes out of a study of T-cell memory formation after mild COVID-19. Turning to the study itself: Largely, TCR clusters stayed within a single donor. Notes on the study in general: Clones that shrank (day 15 to 85) were balanced CD4/CD8, whereas later expanders leaned CD4+. Several responding clones turned up in pre-infection memory, indicating that cross-reactive memory may have taken part.

The V gene's germline CDR1 is WNHNN and CDR2 SYGVQD (reference sequence). This CDR3 spans 14 amino acids. Trimming removed 3 bases from V and 2 bases from J, with 8 bases in between. TCRdb independently ran MiXCR on the 5' RACE reads; one entry per CDR3 protein. Among around 200,000 distinct CDR3 sequences listed, around 18% were seen once. This clonotype was seen a few times. Antigen: not known. The source material was PBMCs or a T cell subset sorted from them (not recorded which). The origin of this receptor is a man between 18 and 29 years old who had mild COVID-19 (a few samples of this study predate the infection). Cell type and time point are not known. The chain is built from TRBV10-1 and TRBJ2-4; tentative D call: TRBD1 (6 bases). CDR3 coding DNA: TGCGCCAGCAGTGACAGGGGATCCAAAAACATTCAGTACTTC. This sequence encodes CASSDRGSKNIQYF.